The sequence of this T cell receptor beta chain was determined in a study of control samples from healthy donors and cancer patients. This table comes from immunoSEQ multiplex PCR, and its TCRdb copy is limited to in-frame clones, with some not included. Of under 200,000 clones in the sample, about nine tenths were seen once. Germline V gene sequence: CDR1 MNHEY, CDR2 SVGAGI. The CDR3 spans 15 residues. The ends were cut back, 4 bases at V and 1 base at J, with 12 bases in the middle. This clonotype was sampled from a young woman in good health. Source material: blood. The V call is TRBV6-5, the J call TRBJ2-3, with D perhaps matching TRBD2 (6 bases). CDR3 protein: CASSSRGWGTDTQYF. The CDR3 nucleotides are TGTGCCAGCAGTTCACGGGGGTGGGGCACAGATACGCAGTATTTT.